A single sample is the source of the 24 T cell receptor beta chains below, sequenced in a study of blood T cell repertoires in COVID-19. Produced via immunoSEQ multiplex PCR; TCRdb's table is partial and in-frame only. The table shows about 300,000 clones, with 89% occurring only once. Sequencing used peripheral blood. Receptor source: a woman aged 30 to 39 with COVID-19, enrolled during active disease.

This clone was found once. J is TRBJ1-5 and V is TRBV5-6; D gene unclear. The germline gives CDR1 SGHDT, CDR2 YYEEEE. The CDR3 has 14 residues. Trimming pared 2 bases from V and 0 bases from J, leaving 6 bases between. The CDR3 nucleotides read TGTGCCAGCAGCTTAGCGGTTAGCAATCAGCCCCAGCATTTT. It codes for CASSLAVSNQPQHF.

V is TRBV14 and J is TRBJ2-1; 10 bases match TRBD2. Germline-derived CDR1 and CDR2 are SGHDN and FVKESK. Unmatched junction bases numbered 10, after V lost 3 bases and J lost 5 bases. The CDR3 totals 17 residues. CDR3 in DNA: TGTGCCAGCAGCCAGGAGAGGGGGCTAGCGGGGGACAATGAGCAGTTCTTC. Protein product: CASSQERGLAGDNEQFF.

The V and J genes are TRBV4-3 and TRBJ1-1; no clear D. The CDR3 extends over 13 amino acids. The V end was cut by 0 bases, the J end by 14 bases, with 16 bases between. The germline gives CDR1 LGHNA, CDR2 YSLEER. For the CDR3, the DNA is TGCGCCAGCAGCCAAGAACTTGGCCTCGAGGCGTTCTTT. It codes for CASSQELGLEAFF.

This clone occurred a few times. The genes are TRBV5-6 and TRBJ1-2; D perhaps matches TRBD1 (5 bases). The germline V gene encodes CDR1 SGHDT and CDR2 YYEEEE. The length of the CDR3 is 17 residues. Trimming took off 4 bases at V and 6 bases at J, with 25 bases between the two ends. The CDR3 region has the DNA TGTGCCAGCAGCGAGGGACCGACTTTCGCGGGGATGGATGGCTACACCTTC. It translates to CASSEGPTFAGMDGYTF.

The gene calls are TRBV6-5 and TRBJ1-2; 10 nucleotides align to TRBD1. CDR3 size: 14 residues. The germline V gene encodes CDR1 MNHEY and CDR2 SVGAGI. Losses at the gene ends were 5 bases for V and 3 bases for J; bases not matched to a gene: 3. CDR3 nucleotide sequence: TGTGCCAGCAGTAGGGACAGGGGATACTATGGCTACACCTTC. This codes for CASSRDRGYYGYTF.

The V call is TRBV27, the J call TRBJ2-5; 12 nucleotides agree with TRBD1. The CDR3 is made up of 15 amino acids. V gave up 3 bases and J gave up 5 bases; unmatched junction bases: 4. Germline CDR1 and CDR2: MNHEY and SMNVEV (reference sequence). This chain's CDR3 is CASSFRDRGRETQYF. CDR3 bases: TGTGCCAGCAGTTTTCGGGACAGGGGGCGCGAGACCCAGTACTTC.

The chain carries TRBV29-1 and TRBJ2-5, with 7 bases aligning to TRBD1. CDR1 is SQVTM, CDR2 ANQGSEA, per germline. The V segment lost 7 bases and the J segment 5 bases; nucleotides outside the gene matches: 7. CDR3 length equals 12 residues. The CDR3 bases are TGCAGCGCCCGACTACAGGGGGAGACCCAGTACTTC. Translated: CSARLQGETQYF.

The chain is built from TRBV29-1 and TRBJ2-5, with TRBD1 identical over 9 bases. Trimming at V came to 1 base and at J to 3 bases, leaving 3 bases not matched to a gene. The CDR3 consists of 14 residues. Germline V gene sequence: CDR1 SQVTM, CDR2 ANQGSEA. The CDR3 sequence is CSVEADRGEETQYF. The CDR3 DNA follows: TGCAGCGTTGAAGCGGACAGGGGAGAAGAGACCCAGTACTTC.

The rearrangement links TRBV5-4 to TRBJ1-1; no clear D gene. Germline loops: CDR1 SGHNT, CDR2 YYREEE (reference sequence). The CDR3 has 13 residues. Deletions cut 2 bases from V and 2 bases from J, with 7 bases between. CDR3 in DNA: TGTGCCAGCAGCTTCGCAGGTAACACTGAAGCTTTCTTT. It encodes CASSFAGNTEAFF. Variable domain in full (rest from reference TRBV5-4 and TRBJ1-1): ETGVTQSPTHLIKTRGQQVTLRCSSQSGHNTVSWYQQALGQGPQFIFQYYREEENGRGNFPPRFSGLQFPNYSSELNVNALELDDSALYLCASSFAGNTEAFFGQGTRLTVV.

The CDR3 reads CASSLATRTDTQYF. CDR3 coding DNA: TGTGCCAGCAGCTTGGCCACCAGGACAGATACGCAGTATTTT. The chain links TRBV5-4 to TRBJ2-3; D call uncertain. Looked up from germline, CDR1 is SGHNT and CDR2 is YYREEE (reference sequence). The CDR3 extends over 14 amino acids. The germline V and J ends were trimmed by 0 bases and 3 bases, with 8 bases remaining between them.

The V call is TRBV27, the J call TRBJ1-1; a possible D gene is TRBD1 (6 bases). From germline, CDR1 is MNHEY and CDR2 SMNVEV (reference sequence). This CDR3 spans 15 amino acids. Trimming pared 5 bases from V and 0 bases from J, leaving 13 bases between. The CDR3 loop is CASSLSGVMNTEAFF. Here the CDR3 DNA reads TGTGCCAGCAGTCTGTCAGGGGTGATGAACACTGAAGCTTTCTTT.

This clone was seen just once. This chain links TRBV6-5 with TRBJ1-4; weak D call: TRBD1 (5 bases). V dropped 10 bases and J dropped 5 bases, with 11 bases sitting between them. Germline V gene sequence: CDR1 MNHEY, CDR2 SVGAGI. The CDR3 runs to 12 residues. The CDR3 region has the DNA TGTGCCACCATGACAGCCAATGAAAAACTGTTTTTT. Encoded protein: CATMTANEKLFF.

The chain recombines TRBV6-5 with TRBJ1-5; D may be TRBD1 (6 bases). Trimming removed 7 bases at V and 9 bases at J, with 16 bases between. Germline V gene lookup returns CDR1 MNHEY and CDR2 SVGAGI. The CDR3 is 13 residues long. The CDR3: CASNRDGVRPQHF. The CDR3 DNA reads TGTGCCAGCAACAGGGATGGTGTACGGCCCCAGCATTTT.

The rearrangement joins TRBV9 to TRBJ1-1; D gene ambiguous. The V end was cut by 0 bases, the J end by 6 bases, with 12 bases between. Germline lookup yields CDR1 SGDLS and CDR2 YYNGEE. The CDR3 covers 14 residues. The CDR3 nucleotides are TGTGCCAGCAGCGTAGACCCGGCGGTGCCTGAAGCTTTCTTT. This codes for CASSVDPAVPEAFF.

This sequence joins TRBV30 and TRBJ2-3, with no clear D. This CDR3 has 9 residues. Germline CDR1 is GTSNPN and CDR2 is SVGIG (reference sequence). CDR3 bases: TGTGCTGGGCAATATACGCAGTATTTT. This translates into CAGQYTQYF.

The rearrangement uses TRBV7-9 and TRBJ2-5; TRBD1 might be the D (6 bases). The CDR3 contains 19 residues. The germline V and J ends were trimmed by 1 base and 3 bases, with 24 bases remaining between them. Germline assignment: CDR1 SEHNR and CDR2 FQNEAQ (reference sequence). The CDR3 nucleotides read TGTGCCAGCAGCTTAGGTGTGGGGGTATCGTTGGGGACAAAAGAGACCCAGTACTTC. Encoded protein: CASSLGVGVSLGTKETQYF.

The chain combines TRBV7-9 with TRBJ1-1; weak D call: TRBD1 (5 bases). Germline V gene sequence: CDR1 SEHNR, CDR2 FQNEAQ (reference sequence). The CDR3 has 11 residues. V was shortened by 1 base and J by 8 bases, with 5 bases between the two germline ends. Here the CDR3 reads CASSLGTEAFF. The CDR3 DNA sequence: TGTGCCAGCAGCTTAGGGACAGAAGCTTTCTTT.

This chain connects TRBV6-4 to TRBJ1-1; 8 bases agree with TRBD1. Looked up from germline, CDR1 is MRHNA and CDR2 is SNTAGT. Trimming at V came to 2 bases and at J to 0 bases, leaving 2 bases not matched to a gene. The CDR3 contains 15 residues. CDR3: CASSDTGGVNTEAFF. The CDR3 DNA follows: TGTGCCAGCAGTGACACAGGGGGGGTGAACACTGAAGCTTTCTTT.

The J gene is TRBJ1-1, the V gene TRBV5-4; D might be TRBD1 (5 bases). The CDR3 consists of 12 residues. V lost 4 bases and J lost 7, with 11 bases in between. Germline CDR1 is SGHNT and CDR2 is YYREEE (reference sequence). CDR3 bases: TGTGCCAGCAGCCGGGGGACCTTTGAAGCTTTCTTT. Translating gives CASSRGTFEAFF.

The rearrangement uses TRBV3-1 (or the pseudogene TRBV3-2) and TRBJ1-1, with D possibly being TRBD1 (6 bases). V gave up 5 bases and J gave up 5 bases, with 15 bases separating them. Germline CDR1 reads LGHDT; CDR2 reads YNNKEL (reference sequence). The CDR3 is made up of 14 amino acids. The chain's CDR3 is CASSFQPQGTEAFF. As DNA, the CDR3 is TGTGCCAGCAGCTTTCAACCACAGGGAACTGAAGCTTTCTTT.

This clone was detected a few times. The chain recombines TRBV11-3 with TRBJ1-5; 8 bases are a match to TRBD1. The CDR3 runs 17 residues. V was clipped by 4 bases and J by 5 bases; unmatched bases: 13. Germline CDR1 is SGHNT and CDR2 is YENEEA. This chain's CDR3 is CASSSDRGPSRDQPQHF. Here the CDR3 DNA reads TGTGCCAGCAGCTCCGACAGGGGACCCTCGCGCGATCAGCCCCAGCATTTT.

The CDR3 nucleotides are TGTGCCAGCAGCTTGCTAGCGGGGGGCCTTCCCCACGGCGGGGAGCTGTTTTTT. Translation gives CASSLLAGGLPHGGELFF. The chain is built from TRBV7-9 and TRBJ2-2, with 11 bases that match TRBD2. With V trimmed by 3 bases and J by 7 bases, 13 bases remained unmatched. The CDR3 covers 18 residues. The germline CDR1 and CDR2 sequences are SEHNR and FQNEAQ (reference sequence).

The gene calls are TRBV5-6 and TRBJ2-7; unclear D gene. V was clipped by 3 bases and J by 9 bases, with 13 bases between them. Germline V lookup: CDR1 SGHDT, CDR2 YYEEEE. The CDR3 consists of 12 residues. The CDR3 DNA reads as TGTGCCAGCAGCTCGCTCGCGTCGTTGCAGTACTTC. Amino acid sequence: CASSSLASLQYF.

V and J are TRBV9 and TRBJ2-3; tentative D call: TRBD2 (6 bases). The CDR3 extends over 14 amino acids. Germline V lookup: CDR1 SGDLS, CDR2 YYNGEE. With 4 bases removed from V and 5 bases from J, the gap between germline ends came to 14 bases. For the CDR3, the DNA is TGTGCCAGCAGCCCAACCGGGAGAGGAGATACGCAGTATTTT. This sequence encodes CASSPTGRGDTQYF. Based on the CDR3 plus reference TRBV9 and TRBJ2-3, the full variable domain is DSGVTQTPKHLITATGQRVTLRCSPRSGDLSVYWYQQSLDQGLQFLIQYYNGEERAKGNILERFSAQQFPDLHSELNLSSLELGDSALYFCASSPTGRGDTQYFGPGTRLTVL.